One and the same sample provided the 9 T cell receptor beta chains below, sequenced in a study of OX40 agonist ivuxolimab in advanced cancers. The assay was immunoSEQ multiplex PCR, and TCRdb's table has in-frame clones only and misses some. The sample holds some 32,000 clones, around 82% seen once. Sequencing was performed on CD4+ or CD8+ T cells sorted from blood, taken in a trial of the OX40 agonist ivuxolimab. The receptors originated from an adult with an advanced solid tumor such as melanoma, head and neck, liver or kidney cancer.

This chain connects TRBV5-8 to TRBJ2-5; TRBD2 matches 9 bases. The CDR3 contains 17 residues. The germline gives CDR1 SGHTS, CDR2 YDEGEE. With 4 bases clipped from V and 6 bases from J, the junction kept 16 bases outside the gene matches. This chain's CDR3 is CASSIRGVGGGAKTQYF. CDR3 coding DNA: TGTGCCAGCAGCATTCGCGGAGTTGGCGGGGGGGCGAAGACCCAGTACTTC.

The count of this clone is one. V and J are TRBV6-5 and TRBJ1-6, with D maybe TRBD1 (5 bases). The germline CDR1 and CDR2 sequences are MNHEY and SVGAGI. Between the trimmed V and J ends, which lost 7 bases and 3 bases, there was a span of 10 bases. There are 14 residues in the CDR3. The CDR3 loop reads CASTGGFYNSPLHF. CDR3 DNA: TGTGCCAGCACGGGGGGATTCTATAATTCACCCCTCCACTTT.

The J gene is TRBJ1-5, the V gene TRBV11-1; D call uncertain. V was clipped by 1 base and J by 6 bases, with 7 bases between them. The CDR3 has 13 residues. Looked up from germline, CDR1 is SGHAT and CDR2 is FQDESV (reference sequence). As DNA, the CDR3 is TGTGCCAGCAGCTTAGGTTTTCGTCAGCCCCAGCATTTT. The encoded protein is CASSLGFRQPQHF.

J is TRBJ2-2 and V is TRBV11-2; the match to TRBD1 covers 10 bases. This CDR3 spans 17 amino acids. Germline-derived CDR1 and CDR2 are SGHAT and FQNNGV. Trimming cost V 5 bases and J 3 bases; bases outside gene matches: 9. As DNA, the CDR3 is TGTGCCAGCAGCACAACTCCAGGGACAGGGGACACCGGGGAGCTGTTTTTT. It codes for CASSTTPGTGDTGELFF.

This chain links TRBV27 with TRBJ1-4; possible D gene TRBD1, 5 bases. V gave up 2 bases and J gave up 7 bases, with 20 bases separating them. The CDR3 consists of 17 residues. The V gene's germline CDR1 is MNHEY and CDR2 SMNVEV (reference sequence). CDR3 loop: CASSLIEVAGVTEKLFF. DNA for the CDR3: TGTGCCAGCAGTTTAATCGAGGTGGCGGGGGTTACTGAAAAACTGTTTTTT.

V and J are TRBV7-9 and TRBJ2-1; TRBD1 matches 9 bases. CDR1 is SEHNR, CDR2 FQNEAQ, per germline (reference sequence). The CDR3 is 15 amino acids. J was trimmed by 7 bases and V by 3 bases; bases with no gene match: 7. CDR3 DNA: TGTGCCAGCAGCTTCCGGGACAGGGTGGAAAATGAGCAGTTCTTC. Its translation is CASSFRDRVENEQFF.

The genes are TRBV5-4 and TRBJ2-1, with D perhaps TRBD1 (5 bases). The V gene lost 3 bases and the J gene lost 5 bases, with 15 bases spanning the gap. The CDR3 loop spans 15 amino acids. Per the germline V gene, CDR1 is SGHNT and CDR2 is YYREEE (reference sequence). The CDR3 sequence is CASSSMTDRDNEQFF. In DNA, the CDR3 is TGTGCCAGCAGCTCGATGACAGACAGAGACAATGAGCAGTTCTTC. The full variable domain, in which reference TRBV5-4 and TRBJ2-1 provide the parts outside the CDR3, is ETGVTQSPTHLIKTRGQQVTLRCSSQSGHNTVSWYQQALGQGPQFIFQYYREEENGRGNFPPRFSGLQFPNYSSELNVNALELDDSALYLCASSSMTDRDNEQFFGPGTRLTVL.

The gene calls are TRBV7-9 and TRBJ2-3, with 8 bases aligning to TRBD1. J lost 5 bases, V lost 4 bases, and 14 bases had no gene match. Germline V gives CDR1 SEHNR, CDR2 FQNEAQ (reference sequence). This CDR3 spans 17 amino acids. The CDR3 is CASSSPGQVYLRDTQYF. The CDR3 DNA sequence: TGTGCCAGCAGCTCTCCGGGACAGGTTTATTTAAGAGATACGCAGTATTTT.

The chain employs TRBV27 and TRBJ1-3; D perhaps matches TRBD1 (6 bases). Germline CDR1 is MNHEY and CDR2 is SMNVEV (reference sequence). V was pared by 6 bases and J by 4 bases, with 13 bases between. The CDR3 totals 14 residues. The CDR3 DNA is TGTGCCAGCAGCCTAGGGGGGGGCGGAAACACCATATATTTT. This encodes CASSLGGGGNTIYF.